This paragraph reports one T cell receptor (beta chain). Its antigen is not identified. Deletions cut 3 bases from V and 4 bases from J, with 9 bases between. Germline V gene sequence: CDR1 SQVTM, CDR2 ANQGSEA. The CDR3 contains 12 residues. These data are taken from a study of cytomegalovirus exposure and HLA in healthy donors. Profiling relied on immunoSEQ multiplex PCR, and the TCRdb table lists in-frame clones only, not all of them. This sample has some 320,000 clones, with roughly 87% found just once. General observations from the study: In vitro experiments confirmed that three CMV-associated chains were specific for CMV antigens.

This chain links TRBV29-1 with TRBJ1-1; D gene unclear. Sequencing used PBMCs. The receptor was isolated from a woman aged 25 to 45 in good health and CMV-seropositive. As DNA, the CDR3 is TGCAGCGTTGATGAGGTTGGCACTGAAGCTTTCTTT. It encodes CSVDEVGTEAFF. Supplemented by reference TRBV29-1 and TRBJ1-1, the full variable domain reads SAVISQKPSRDICQRGTSLTIQCQVDSQVTMMFWYRQQPGQSLTLIATANQGSEATYESGFVIDKFPISRPNLTFSTLTVSNMSPEDSSIYLCSVDEVGTEAFFGQGTRLTVV.